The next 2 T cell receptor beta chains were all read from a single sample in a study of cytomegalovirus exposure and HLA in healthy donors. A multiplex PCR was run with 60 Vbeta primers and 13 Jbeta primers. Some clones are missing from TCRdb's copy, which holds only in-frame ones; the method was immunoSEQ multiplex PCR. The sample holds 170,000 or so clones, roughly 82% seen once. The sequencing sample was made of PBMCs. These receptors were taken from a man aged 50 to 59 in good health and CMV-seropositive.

CDR3 sequence: CASSVTSGGGNEQFF. CDR3 coding DNA: TGTGCCAGCAGCGTTACTAGCGGGGGGGGGAATGAGCAGTTCTTC. The chain uses TRBV9 and TRBJ2-1; 13 bases are a match to TRBD2. Germline trimming cut 2 bases from V and 7 bases from J; bases unmatched to any gene: 3. Germline-derived CDR1 and CDR2 are SGDLS and YYNGEE. The CDR3 contains 15 residues.

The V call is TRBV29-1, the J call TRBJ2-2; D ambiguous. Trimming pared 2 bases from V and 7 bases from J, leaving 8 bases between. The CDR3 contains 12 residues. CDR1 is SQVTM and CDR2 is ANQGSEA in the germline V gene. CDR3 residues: CSVETGGGELFF. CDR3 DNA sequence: TGCAGCGTTGAAACGGGTGGCGGGGAGCTGTTTTTT.